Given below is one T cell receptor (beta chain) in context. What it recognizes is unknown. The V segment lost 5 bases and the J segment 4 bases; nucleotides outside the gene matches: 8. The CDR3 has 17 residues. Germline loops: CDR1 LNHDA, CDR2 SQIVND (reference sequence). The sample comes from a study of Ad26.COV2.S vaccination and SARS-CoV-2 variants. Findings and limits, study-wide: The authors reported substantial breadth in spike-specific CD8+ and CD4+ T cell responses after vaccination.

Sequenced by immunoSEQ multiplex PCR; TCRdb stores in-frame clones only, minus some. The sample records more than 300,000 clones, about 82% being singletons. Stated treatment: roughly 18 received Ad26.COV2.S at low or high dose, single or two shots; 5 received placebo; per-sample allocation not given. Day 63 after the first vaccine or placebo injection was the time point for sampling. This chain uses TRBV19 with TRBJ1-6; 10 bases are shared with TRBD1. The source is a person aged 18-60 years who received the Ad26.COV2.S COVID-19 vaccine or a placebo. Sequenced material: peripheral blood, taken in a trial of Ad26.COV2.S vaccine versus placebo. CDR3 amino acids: CASSSPGQGLYNSPLHF. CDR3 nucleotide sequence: TGTGCCAGTAGTTCCCCGGGACAGGGGCTGTATAATTCACCCCTCCACTTT.